The 6 T cell receptor beta chains presented below share a single source sample, sequenced in a study of T cells in Graves' hyperthyroidism and ophthalmopathy. The CDR3 regions of TCR beta were amplified from RNA transcripts. Primed by the HTBI set, a first-round RT-PCR was run on the TCR CDR3. TCRdb recomputed calls from the multiplex PCR reads with MiXCR, one row per CDR3 protein. The sample yields more than 500,000 distinct CDR3 sequences, about half seen once. Input material: peripheral blood or thyroid tissue (not recorded which). The receptors were sampled from an adult woman with Graves' disease, either hyperthyroidism or ophthalmopathy (not recorded which).

This clonotype was counted ten times or more. This chain links TRBV10-3 with TRBJ1-6, with a weak D call TRBD1 (5 bases). CDR1 is ENHRY, CDR2 SYGVKD, per germline. The V gene lost 3 bases and the J gene lost 5 bases, with 8 bases spanning the gap. The CDR3 is 14 amino acids. The CDR3 is CAISDRGDNSPLHF. The CDR3 DNA reads as TGTGCCATCAGTGATCGAGGGGATAATTCACCCCTCCACTTT.

This chain joins TRBV15 and TRBJ1-2; TRBD1 is a possible D gene (5 bases). The germline V gene encodes CDR1 LNHNV and CDR2 YYDKDF (reference sequence). CDR3 length: 16 residues. Between the trimmed V and J ends, which lost 0 bases and 2 bases, there was a span of 13 bases. The CDR3: CATSRDAGAGNYGYTF. In DNA form, the CDR3 reads TGTGCCACCAGCAGAGACGCCGGGGCAGGGAACTATGGCTACACCTTC.

The chain employs TRBV6-5 and TRBJ1-3; D might be TRBD1 (6 bases). The V gene lost 8 bases and the J gene lost 3 bases, with 26 bases spanning the gap. Germline CDR1 is MNHEY and CDR2 is SVGAGI. The CDR3 contains 18 residues. The CDR3 coding sequence is TGTGCCAGCGGGCCCTCAGGGGCCAACGAGCAGAGTGGAAACACCATATATTTT. This encodes CASGPSGANEQSGNTIYF.

The rearrangement joins TRBV20-1 to TRBJ1-1; D is unclear. The ends were cut back, 4 bases at V and 10 bases at J, with 25 bases in the middle. Per germline, CDR1 DFQATT and CDR2 SNEGSKA (reference sequence). The CDR3 length is 15 residues. The CDR3 DNA sequence: TGCAGTGCTACCCCTGGAGGAAGTGGCGGGAGGACAGCTTTCTTT. Residues: CSATPGGSGGRTAFF.

The chain uses TRBV7-9 and TRBJ2-5, with D unclear. The CDR3 sequence is 12 residues long. Germline-derived CDR1 and CDR2 are SEHNR and FQNEAQ (reference sequence). The ends were cut back, 6 bases at V and 4 bases at J, with 9 bases in the middle. The CDR3 sequence: CASSFGLETQYF. The DNA of the CDR3 is TGTGCCAGCAGTTTTGGGCTAGAGACCCAGTACTTC.

The chain has TRBV6-6 and TRBJ2-3; no clear D. Germline loops: CDR1 MNHNY, CDR2 SVGAGI (reference sequence). V was pared by 4 bases and J by 2 bases, with 22 bases between. The CDR3 is 18 residues long. The CDR3 coding sequence is TGTGCCAGCAGTTGCCCTAGGGATACGGCAAAATACACAGATACGCAGTATTTT. Translated: CASSCPRDTAKYTDTQYF.